This T cell receptor beta chain is from a study of T-cell reconstitution after alpha-beta-depleted transplantation in children. CDR3 length: 11 residues. Trimming pared 8 bases from V and 6 bases from J, leaving 10 bases between. Germline-derived CDR1 and CDR2 are SQVTM and ANQGSEA. The table lists this clonotype with a few counts. The antigen remains undetermined. Study conclusions and caveats: By about two months after transplant, alpha-beta T cells reportedly arose from several hundred graft clones that had expanded. High day-60 TCRbeta diversity in some patients came from surviving recipient T cells and thymic progenitors.

Molecular barcoding with unique molecular identifiers was used for the TCRbeta library. TCRdb independently ran MiXCR on the PCR reads; one entry per CDR3 protein. This sample has 250,000 to 400,000 distinct CDR3 sequences, with over 20% found just once. The receptor comes from a male patient younger than 18 who had a stem cell transplant for acute lymphoblastic leukemia, so the T cells may come from the graft donor. This sample comprised PBMCs, mostly from graft donor cells, obtained 180 days after TCRalphabeta/CD19-depleted stem cell transplant. The J gene is TRBJ2-2, the V gene TRBV29-1; D is possibly TRBD1 (6 bases). In nucleotides, the CDR3 is TGCAGCATCGGACAGTCCGGGGAGCTGTTTTTT. Its protein is CSIGQSGELFF.